The clone carrying this T cell receptor (beta chain) was seen more than once but under ten times. The read is 3 residues too short to cover the CDR3 end, so that end is filled in from the germline J gene. These data come from a study of T cell clonality in common variable immunodeficiency. Unmatched junction bases numbered 14, after V lost 8 bases and J lost 7 bases. Germline CDR1 and CDR2: SNHLY and FYNNEI. This CDR3 comprises 16 residues. Generated by immunoSEQ multiplex PCR, the TCRdb table keeps only in-frame clones and is missing some. The sample includes approximately 52,000 clones, none of them occurring once.

The source material was peripheral blood mononuclear cells. The clonotype originates from a person aged 18-70 years in good health. V gene TRBV2 combines with J gene TRBJ2-1, with TRBD2 matching over 10 bases. Here the CDR3 reads CASCPVLAGERNEQFF. Partial CDR3 DNA: TGTGCCAGCTGTCCCGTGCTAGCGGGAGAAAGGAATGAG.